This passage covers 2 T cell receptor beta chains from one sample sequenced in a study of sequential checkpoint blockade in melanoma. Specified treatment: randomized to nivolumab then ipilimumab (arm A) or the reverse (arm B). This table comes from immunoSEQ multiplex PCR, and its TCRdb copy is limited to in-frame clones, with some not included. The table lists over 9,500 clones, 77% of them singletons, with 10% in the top ten. This sample comprised CD8+ T cells sorted from blood (inferred from file names), obtained from a patient given nivolumab and ipilimumab in sequence. Receptors originate from a human donor with melanoma.

This clone was observed a few times. The chain employs TRBV7-9 and TRBJ2-7; 7 bases line up with TRBD1. V was clipped by 4 bases and J by 3 bases; unmatched bases: 6. The CDR3 length is 14 residues. CDR1 and CDR2 (germline): SEHNR, FQNEAQ (reference sequence). CDR3 DNA: TGTGCCAGCAGCTCGTGGGACAGAAACTACGAGCAGTACTTC. As protein: CASSSWDRNYEQYF. Full variable domain (outside the CDR3, taken from reference TRBV7-9 and TRBJ2-7): DTGVSQNPRHKITKRGQNVTFRCDPISEHNRLYWYRQTLGQGPEFLTYFQNEAQLEKSRLLSDRFSAERPKGSFSTLEIQRTEQGDSAMYLCASSSWDRNYEQYFGPGTRLTVT.

The CDR3 reads CASSQTGAYEQYF. CDR3 nucleotide sequence: TGTGCCAGCAGCCAGACAGGGGCGTACGAGCAGTACTTC. The chain combines TRBV7-9 with TRBJ2-7, with TRBD1 identical over 8 bases. CDR1 and CDR2 (germline): SEHNR, FQNEAQ (reference sequence). The CDR3 extends over 13 amino acids. Trimming took 5 bases from V and 4 from J; bases not matched to a gene: 4.